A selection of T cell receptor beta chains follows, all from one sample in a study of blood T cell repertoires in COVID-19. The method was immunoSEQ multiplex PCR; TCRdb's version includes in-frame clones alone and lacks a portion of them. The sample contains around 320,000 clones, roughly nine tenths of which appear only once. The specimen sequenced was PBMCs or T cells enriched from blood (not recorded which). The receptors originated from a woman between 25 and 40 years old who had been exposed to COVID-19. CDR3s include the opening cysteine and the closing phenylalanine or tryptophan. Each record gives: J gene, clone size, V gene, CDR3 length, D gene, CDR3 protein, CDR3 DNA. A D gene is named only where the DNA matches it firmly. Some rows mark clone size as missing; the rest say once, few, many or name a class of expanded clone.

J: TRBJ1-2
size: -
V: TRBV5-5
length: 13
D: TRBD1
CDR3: CASSFRGGDGYTF
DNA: TGTGCCAGCAGCTTCAGAGGGGGCGATGGCTACACCTTC

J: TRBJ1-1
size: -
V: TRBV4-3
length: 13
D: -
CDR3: CASSQGLDTEAFF
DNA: TGCGCCAGCAGCCAAGGACTCGACACTGAAGCTTTCTTT

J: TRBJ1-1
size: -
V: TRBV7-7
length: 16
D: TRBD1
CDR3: CASSLALGQGPFEAFF
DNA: TGTGCCAGCAGCTTAGCCTTAGGACAGGGTCCCTTTGAAGCTTTCTTT

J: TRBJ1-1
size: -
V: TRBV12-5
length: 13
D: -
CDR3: CASGLETGTEAFF
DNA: TGTGCTAGTGGTTTGGAAACAGGGACTGAAGCTTTCTTT

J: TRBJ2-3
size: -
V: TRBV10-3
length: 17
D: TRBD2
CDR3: CAISSTSGGPGVGTQYF
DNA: TGTGCCATCAGTTCAACTAGCGGGGGCCCTGGGGTTGGTACGCAGTATTTT

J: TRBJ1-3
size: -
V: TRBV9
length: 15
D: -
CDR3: CASSVGQVSGNTIYF
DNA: TGTGCCAGCAGCGTAGGCCAGGTCTCTGGAAACACCATATATTTT

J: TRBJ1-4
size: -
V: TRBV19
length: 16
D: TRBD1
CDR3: CASSHPTGSRNEKLFF
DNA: TGTGCCAGTAGCCACCCGACAGGGTCGCGTAATGAAAAACTGTTTTTT

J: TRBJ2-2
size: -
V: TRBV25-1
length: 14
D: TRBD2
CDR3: CASSESGKTGELFF
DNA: TGTGCCAGCAGTGAGAGCGGGAAGACCGGGGAGCTGTTTTTT

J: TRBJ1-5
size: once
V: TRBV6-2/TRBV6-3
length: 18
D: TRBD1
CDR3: CASSYSKFGTGANQPQHF
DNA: TGTGCCAGCAGTTACTCGAAGTTTGGGACAGGGGCTAATCAGCCCCAGCATTTT

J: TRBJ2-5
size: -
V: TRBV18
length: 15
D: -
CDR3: CASSPPGDYQETQYF
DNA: TGTGCCAGCTCACCCCCAGGGGATTACCAAGAGACCCAGTACTTC

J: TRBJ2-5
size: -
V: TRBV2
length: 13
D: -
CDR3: CASRLTAQETQYF
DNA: TGTGCCAGCAGACTAACCGCCCAAGAGACCCAGTACTTC

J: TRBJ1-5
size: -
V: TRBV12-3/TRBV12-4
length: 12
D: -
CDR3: CASSLRLPPKHF
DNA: TGTGCCAGCAGTTTGCGCTTACCCCCCAAGCATTTT

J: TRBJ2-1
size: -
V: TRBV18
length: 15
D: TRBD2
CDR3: CASSPSAGGYNEQFF
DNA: TGTGCCAGCTCACCCTCCGCGGGGGGGTACAATGAGCAGTTCTTC

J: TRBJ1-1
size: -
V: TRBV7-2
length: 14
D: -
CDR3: CASSFLPRVTEAFF
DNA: TGTGCCAGCAGCTTCTTGCCGCGTGTCACTGAAGCTTTCTTT

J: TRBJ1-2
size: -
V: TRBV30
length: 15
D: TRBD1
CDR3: CAWSVRGTGEGGYTF
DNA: TGTGCCTGGAGTGTACGAGGGACAGGGGAAGGTGGCTACACCTTC

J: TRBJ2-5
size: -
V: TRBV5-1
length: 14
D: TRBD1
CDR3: CASSFAGQGAAQYF
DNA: TGCGCCAGCAGCTTCGCCGGACAGGGGGCGGCCCAGTACTTC

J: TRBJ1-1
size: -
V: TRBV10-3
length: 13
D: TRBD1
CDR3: CAITEGDSTEAFF
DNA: TGTGCCATCACCGAAGGGGACAGCACTGAAGCTTTCTTT

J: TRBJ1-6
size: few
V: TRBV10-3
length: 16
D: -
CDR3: CAISASVRSYNSPLHF
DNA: TGTGCCATCAGTGCGAGCGTGCGCTCCTATAATTCACCCCTCCACTTT

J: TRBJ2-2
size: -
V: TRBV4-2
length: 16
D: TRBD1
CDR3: CASSQDNRGWTGELFF
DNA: TGTGCCAGCAGCCAAGACAACAGGGGTTGGACCGGGGAGCTGTTTTTT

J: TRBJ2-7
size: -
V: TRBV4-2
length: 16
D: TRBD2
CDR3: CASSQDGSGTPYEQYF
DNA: TGTGCCAGCAGCCAAGATGGAAGCGGGACCCCCTACGAGCAGTACTTC

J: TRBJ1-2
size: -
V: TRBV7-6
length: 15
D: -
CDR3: CASSARDTYFYGYTF
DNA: TGTGCCAGCAGCGCCCGGGACACCTACTTCTATGGCTACACCTTC

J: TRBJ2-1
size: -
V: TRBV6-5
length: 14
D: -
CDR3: CASGWAGSNNEQFF
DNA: TGTGCCAGCGGGTGGGCGGGGTCGAACAATGAGCAGTTCTTC

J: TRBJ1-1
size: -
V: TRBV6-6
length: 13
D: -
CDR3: CASSYHQGTEAFF
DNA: TGTGCCAGCAGTTACCATCAGGGGACTGAAGCTTTCTTT

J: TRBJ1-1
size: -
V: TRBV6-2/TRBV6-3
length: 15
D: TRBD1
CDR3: CASSYSTGKSTEAFF
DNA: TGTGCCAGCAGTTACTCGACAGGGAAAAGCACTGAAGCTTTCTTT

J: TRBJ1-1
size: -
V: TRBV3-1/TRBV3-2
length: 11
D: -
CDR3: CASSQGGQAFF
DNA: TGTGCCAGCAGCCAAGGGGGCCAAGCTTTCTTT

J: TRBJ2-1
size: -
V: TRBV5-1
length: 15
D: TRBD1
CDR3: CASSATGWPYNEQFF
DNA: TGCGCCAGCAGCGCGACAGGGTGGCCATACAATGAGCAGTTCTTC

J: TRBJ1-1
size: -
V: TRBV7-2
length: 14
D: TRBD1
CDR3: CASSSTGVSDEAFF
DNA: TGTGCCAGCAGCTCTACAGGGGTTTCAGATGAAGCTTTCTTT

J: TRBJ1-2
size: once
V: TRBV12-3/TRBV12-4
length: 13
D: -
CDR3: CASTRLRARGYTF
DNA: TGTGCCAGCACCCGACTGAGGGCGAGAGGCTACACCTTC

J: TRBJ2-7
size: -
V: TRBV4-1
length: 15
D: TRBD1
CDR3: CASSQYGQGSYEQYF
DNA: TGCGCCAGCAGCCAATACGGACAGGGGTCCTACGAGCAGTACTTC

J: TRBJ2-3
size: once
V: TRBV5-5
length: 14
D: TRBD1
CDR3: CASSLQGAIDTQYF
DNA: TGTGCCAGCAGCTTGCAGGGGGCAATAGATACGCAGTATTTT

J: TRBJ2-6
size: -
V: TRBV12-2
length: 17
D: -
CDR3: CASRLALIGAGANVLTF
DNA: TGTGCAAGTCGCTTAGCCTTGATCGGGGCTGGGGCCAACGTCCTGACTTTC

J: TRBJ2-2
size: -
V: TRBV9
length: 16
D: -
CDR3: CASSVAAGPNTGELFF
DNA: TGTGCCAGCAGCGTAGCTGCGGGGCCGAACACCGGGGAGCTGTTTTTT

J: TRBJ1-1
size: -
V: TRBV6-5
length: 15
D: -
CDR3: CASSTQPRGNTEAFF
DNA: TGTGCCAGCAGTACCCAGCCCAGGGGGAACACTGAAGCTTTCTTT

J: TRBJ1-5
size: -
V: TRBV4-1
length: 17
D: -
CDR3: CASSQDGPVYSNQPQHF
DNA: TGCGCCAGCAGCCAAGATGGGCCGGTTTATAGCAATCAGCCCCAGCATTTT

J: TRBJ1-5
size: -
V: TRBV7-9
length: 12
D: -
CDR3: CASSQGDQPQHF
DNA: TGTGCCAGCAGCCAAGGGGATCAGCCCCAGCATTTT

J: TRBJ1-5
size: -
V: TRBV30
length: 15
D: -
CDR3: CAWGGPGQRNQPQHF
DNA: TGTGCCTGGGGGGGACCGGGACAACGCAATCAGCCCCAGCATTTT

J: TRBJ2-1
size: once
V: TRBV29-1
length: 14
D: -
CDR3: CSVARRLHYNEQFF
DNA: TGCAGCGTTGCTAGGCGGCTCCACTACAATGAGCAGTTCTTC

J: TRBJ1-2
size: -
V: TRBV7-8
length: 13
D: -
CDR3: CASSSATDYGYTF
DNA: TGTGCCAGCAGCTCCGCAACGGACTATGGCTACACCTTC

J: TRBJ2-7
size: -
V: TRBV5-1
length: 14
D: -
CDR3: CASRNMDFSYEQYF
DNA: TGCGCCAGCAGGAATATGGACTTCTCCTACGAGCAGTACTTC

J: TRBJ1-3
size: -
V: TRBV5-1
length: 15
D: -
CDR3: CASSLANGIGNTIYF
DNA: TGCGCCAGCAGCTTGGCCAACGGGATTGGAAACACCATATATTTT

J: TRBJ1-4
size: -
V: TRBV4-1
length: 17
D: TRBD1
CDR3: CASSQDPGQGIGEKLFF
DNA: TGCGCCAGCAGCCAAGACCCCGGACAGGGGATAGGGGAAAAACTGTTTTTT

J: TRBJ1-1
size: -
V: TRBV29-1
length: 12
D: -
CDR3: CSVLSKVTEAFF
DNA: TGCAGCGTTCTGAGCAAAGTCACTGAAGCTTTCTTT

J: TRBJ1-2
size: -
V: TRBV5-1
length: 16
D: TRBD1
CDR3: CASSMAGGYSNYGYTF
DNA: TGCGCCAGCAGTATGGCAGGGGGCTATTCTAACTATGGCTACACCTTC

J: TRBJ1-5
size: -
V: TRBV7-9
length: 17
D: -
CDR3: CASSLRRPGHQPQPQHF
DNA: TGTGCCAGCAGCCTACGAAGGCCCGGACACCAACCCCAACCCCAGCATTTT

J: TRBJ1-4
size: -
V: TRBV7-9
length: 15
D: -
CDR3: CASSSTASGNEKLFF
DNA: TGTGCCAGCAGCTCCACGGCCTCGGGTAATGAAAAACTGTTTTTT